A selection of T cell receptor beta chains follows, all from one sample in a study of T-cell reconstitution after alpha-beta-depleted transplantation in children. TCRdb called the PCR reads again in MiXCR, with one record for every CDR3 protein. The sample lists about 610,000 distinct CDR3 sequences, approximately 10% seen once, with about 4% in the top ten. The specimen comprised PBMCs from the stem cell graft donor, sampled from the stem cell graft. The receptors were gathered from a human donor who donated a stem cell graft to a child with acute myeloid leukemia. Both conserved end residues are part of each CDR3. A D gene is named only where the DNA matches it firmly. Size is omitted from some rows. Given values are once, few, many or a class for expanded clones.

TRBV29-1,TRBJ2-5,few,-,TGCAGCGCCCTGAATAATGTGGAGACCCAGTACTTC,CSALNNVETQYF
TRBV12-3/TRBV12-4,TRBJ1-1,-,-,TGTGCCAGCAGTTTCAGGTCGGACACCCTTCGGGCTGAAGCTTTCTTT,CASSFRSDTLRAEAFF
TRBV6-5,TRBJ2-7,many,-,TGTGCCAGCAGTAACTCGGCCCTGGGGCCCGAGCAGTACTTC,CASSNSALGPEQYF
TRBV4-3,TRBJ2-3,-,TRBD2,TGCGCCAGCAGCCCTGCATTGGGTAGCGGGAGGTTCACAGATACGCAGTATTTT,CASSPALGSGRFTDTQYF
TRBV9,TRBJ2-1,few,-,TGTGCCAGCAGCGTAACAGCCGTGGGGGTAGTCGGGAATGAGCAGTTCTTC,CASSVTAVGVVGNEQFF
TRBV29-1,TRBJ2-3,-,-,TGCAGCGTTGATGGGTTGGGTGGGACGAAAGATACGCAGTTTTTT,CSVDGLGGTKDTQFF
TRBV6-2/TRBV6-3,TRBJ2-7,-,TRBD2,TGTGCCAGCAGCCGGACTAGCGGGACGTCTGTGGTATACGAGCAGTACTTC,CASSRTSGTSVVYEQYF
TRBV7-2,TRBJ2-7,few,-,TGTGCCAGCAGCTACGGACCCACTGACGAGCAGTACTTC,CASSYGPTDEQYF
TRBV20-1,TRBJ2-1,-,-,TGCAGTGCTAGACCACATGCAGTGGGCTATGAGCAGTTCTTC,CSARPHAVGYEQFF
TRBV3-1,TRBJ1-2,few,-,TGTGCCAGCAGCCATAAGGGCGGTATAGGTGGCTACACCTTC,CASSHKGGIGGYTF
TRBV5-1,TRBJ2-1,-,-,TGCGCCAGCAGCTTGGCTCTCTACAATGAGCAGTTCTTC,CASSLALYNEQFF
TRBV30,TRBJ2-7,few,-,TGTGCCTGGAGTGGAATCTACGAGCAGTACTTC,CAWSGIYEQYF
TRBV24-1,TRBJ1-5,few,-,TGTGCCACCAGTGATTTGTCAGCACCCCGGCCCTATCAGCCCCAGCATTTT,CATSDLSAPRPYQPQHF
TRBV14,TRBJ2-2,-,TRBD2,TGTGCCAGCAGCCTACAACCGGGACTAGCGGGAGGCTACACCGGGGAGCTGTTTTTT,CASSLQPGLAGGYTGELFF
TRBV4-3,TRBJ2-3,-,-,TGCGCCAGCAGCCAAGGAAGGGGTGATACGCAGTATTTT,CASSQGRGDTQYF
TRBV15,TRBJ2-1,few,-,TGTGCCACCAAGAGCGTGGGGCGGCAATCCAGGGATGAGCAGTTCTTC,CATKSVGRQSRDEQFF
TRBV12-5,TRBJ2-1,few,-,TGTGCTACCGTGGGAGAGGGACTCAATGAGCAGTTCTTC,CATVGEGLNEQFF
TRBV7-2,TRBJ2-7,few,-,TGTGCCAGCAGCTTATCACAGGGTCCCTACGAGCAGTACTTC,CASSLSQGPYEQYF
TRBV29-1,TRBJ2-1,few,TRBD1,TGCAGCGTCGCCCCGGGACAGGCCTACAATGAGCAGTTCTTC,CSVAPGQAYNEQFF
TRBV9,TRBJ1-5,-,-,TGTGCCAGCAGCGCCCACCCGTTGGGAAATCAGCCCCAGCATTTT,CASSAHPLGNQPQHF
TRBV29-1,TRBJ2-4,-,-,TGCAGCGTTGATTTGGGCCAGGGGCCGTCTTGGCAGTACTTC,CSVDLGQGPSWQYF
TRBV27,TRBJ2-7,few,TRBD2,TGTGCCAGCAGTCCGGCGGGAGTTCCCTACGAGCAGTACTTC,CASSPAGVPYEQYF
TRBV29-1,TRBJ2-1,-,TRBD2,TGCAGCGTCGCACTAGCGGAAGGGGCCTACAATGAGCAGTTCTTC,CSVALAEGAYNEQFF
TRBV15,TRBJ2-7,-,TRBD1,TGTGCCACCAGCAGGAAAACAGGGGCAAGCTACGAGCAGTACTTC,CATSRKTGASYEQYF
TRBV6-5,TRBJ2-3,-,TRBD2,TGTGCCAGCAGTTACGGGGGACTAGCGGGAGGACCCTACACAGATACGCAGTATTTT,CASSYGGLAGGPYTDTQYF
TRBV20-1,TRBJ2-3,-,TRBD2,TGCAGTGCTAGAGTGGGTACTAGCGGCACAGATACGCAGTATTTT,CSARVGTSGTDTQYF
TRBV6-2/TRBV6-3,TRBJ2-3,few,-,TGTGCCAGCAGTACACTTCGGACAAGACCAAATACGCAGTATTTT,CASSTLRTRPNTQYF
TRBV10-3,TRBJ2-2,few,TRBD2,TGTGCCATCAGTAAACTGGGACTAGCTGACACCGGGGAGCTGTTTTTT,CAISKLGLADTGELFF
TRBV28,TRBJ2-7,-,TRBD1,TGTGCCAGCAGCAAACAGGACAGGGGGTTATCCTACGAGCAGTACTTC,CASSKQDRGLSYEQYF
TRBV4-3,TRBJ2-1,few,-,TGCGCCAGCAGCTACTCCGCCTCCTACAATGAGCAGTTCTTC,CASSYSASYNEQFF
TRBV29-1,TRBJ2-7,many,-,TGCAGCGTCCAGAGTCTCAGCGAAGGCGAGCAGTACTTC,CSVQSLSEGEQYF
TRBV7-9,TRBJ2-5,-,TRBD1,TGTGCCAGCAGCACACTGACAGGGACGGAGACCCAGTACTTC,CASSTLTGTETQYF
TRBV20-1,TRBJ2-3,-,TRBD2,TGCAGTGCTATATTCACTAGCGGGAGTTGGGATACGCAGTATTTT,CSAIFTSGSWDTQYF
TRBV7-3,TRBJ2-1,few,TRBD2,TGTGCCAGCAGCTCCAACGCCCGACTAGCGGGAGAGCAGTTCTTC,CASSSNARLAGEQFF
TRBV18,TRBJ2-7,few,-,TGTGCCAGCTCACCGGGACAATCGGGTGTATCGGGTGAGCAGTACTTC,CASSPGQSGVSGEQYF
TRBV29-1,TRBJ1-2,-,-,TGCAGCGGGGGGGGAGGAGATGGCTACACCTTC,CSGGGGDGYTF
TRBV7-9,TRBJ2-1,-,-,TGTGCCAGCAGCGGCGGGACTCTCAAATTCTTC,CASSGGTLKFF
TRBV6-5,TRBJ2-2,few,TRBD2,TGTGCCAGCAGTTACTCGAGACTAGCGGGAGCGTTTGGGGAGCTGTTTTTT,CASSYSRLAGAFGELFF
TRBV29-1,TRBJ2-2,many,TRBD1,TGCAGCGTTGAAGGGGACAGGGCTCTCGGGGAGCTGTTTTTT,CSVEGDRALGELFF
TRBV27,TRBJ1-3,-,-,TGTGCCAGCAGTCCGCGAACAGGGAATCTGGGAAACACCATATATTTT,CASSPRTGNLGNTIYF
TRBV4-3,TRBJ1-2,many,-,TGCGCCAGCAGCCAGGCTGGACAGAACTATGGCTACACCTTC,CASSQAGQNYGYTF
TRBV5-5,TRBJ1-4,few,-,TGTGCCAGCAGCCCGGTTTCGGGCAGAACAAATGAAAAACTGTTTTTT,CASSPVSGRTNEKLFF
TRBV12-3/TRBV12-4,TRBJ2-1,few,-,TGTGCCCTCAGTCCCCATCGGGGCGGGCCTACTTACTACAATGAGCAGTTCTTC,CALSPHRGGPTYYNEQFF
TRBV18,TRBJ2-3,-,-,TGTGCCAGCTCACCACGGCGGGGTGCCGGAGATACGCAGTATTTT,CASSPRRGAGDTQYF
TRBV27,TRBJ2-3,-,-,TGTGCCAGCAGTTTTTGGGCGGAGAACCTCCTAAGCACAGATACGCAGTATTTT,CASSFWAENLLSTDTQYF
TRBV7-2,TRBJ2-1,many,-,TGTGCCAGCAGCTTAGGGGCAGGGCGAATACACAATGAGCAGTTCTTC,CASSLGAGRIHNEQFF
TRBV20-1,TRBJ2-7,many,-,TGCAGTGCTAGTGGGTCAGGGAGCTCCTACGAGCAGTACTTC,CSASGSGSSYEQYF
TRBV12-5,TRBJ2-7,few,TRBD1,TGTGCTAGTGGTTTGGCTCTCGGACAGGGGACGGGCTACGAGCAGTACTTC,CASGLALGQGTGYEQYF
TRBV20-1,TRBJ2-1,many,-,TGCAGTGCAGGCGGGGCGGCCCGGGATGAGCAGTTCTTC,CSAGGAARDEQFF
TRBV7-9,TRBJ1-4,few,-,TGTGCCAGCAGCTCGATACAGGGAACTAATGAAAAACTGTTTTTT,CASSSIQGTNEKLFF
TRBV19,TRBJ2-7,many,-,TGTGCCACCGGTCCCGGGCAGGGAGGATACGAGCAGTACTTC,CATGPGQGGYEQYF
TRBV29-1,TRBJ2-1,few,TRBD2,TGCAGCGGAAATCTAGCGGGAGGTTCCTACAATGAGCAGTTCTTC,CSGNLAGGSYNEQFF
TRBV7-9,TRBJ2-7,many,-,TGTGCCAGCAGCCCCCATCCCCACGAGCAGTACTTC,CASSPHPHEQYF
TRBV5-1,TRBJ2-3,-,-,TGCGCCAGCAGCCGGGGATCAACTAGCACAGATACGCAGTATTTT,CASSRGSTSTDTQYF
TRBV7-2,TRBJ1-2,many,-,TGTGCCAGCAGCTTTCAACAGCGAGATGGCTACACCTTC,CASSFQQRDGYTF
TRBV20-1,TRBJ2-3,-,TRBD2,TGCAGTGCTGGGACTAGCGGGAGAGCTGGTGGCACAGATACGCAGTATTTT,CSAGTSGRAGGTDTQYF
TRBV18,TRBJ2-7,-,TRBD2,TGTGCCAGCTCACAAGCGGGAGTTTCCTACGAGCAGTACTTC,CASSQAGVSYEQYF
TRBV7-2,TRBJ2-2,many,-,TGTGCCAGCAGCTTAGGGGGCGGGAATGGCGGGGAGCTGTTTTTT,CASSLGGGNGGELFF
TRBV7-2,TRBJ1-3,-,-,TGTGCCAGCAGCCCGACGCCGAACTCTGGAAACACCATATATTTT,CASSPTPNSGNTIYF
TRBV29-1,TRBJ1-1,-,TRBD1,TGCAGCGTCGACAGGGTTTTAGTCACTGAAGCTTTCTTT,CSVDRVLVTEAFF